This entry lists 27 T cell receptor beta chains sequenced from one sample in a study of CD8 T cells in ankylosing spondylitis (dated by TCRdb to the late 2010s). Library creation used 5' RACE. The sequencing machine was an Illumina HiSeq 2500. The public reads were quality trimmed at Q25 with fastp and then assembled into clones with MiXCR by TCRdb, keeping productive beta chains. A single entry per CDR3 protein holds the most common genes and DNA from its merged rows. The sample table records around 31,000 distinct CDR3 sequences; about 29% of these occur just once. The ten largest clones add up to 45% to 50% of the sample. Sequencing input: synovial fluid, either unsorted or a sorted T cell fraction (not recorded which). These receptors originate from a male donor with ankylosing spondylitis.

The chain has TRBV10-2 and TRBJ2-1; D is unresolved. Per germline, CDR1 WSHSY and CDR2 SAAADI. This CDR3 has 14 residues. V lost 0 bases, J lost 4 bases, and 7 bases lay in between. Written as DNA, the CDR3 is TGCGCCAGCAGTGAGTCGAAGGTTTACAATGAGCAGTTCTTC. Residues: CASSESKVYNEQFF.

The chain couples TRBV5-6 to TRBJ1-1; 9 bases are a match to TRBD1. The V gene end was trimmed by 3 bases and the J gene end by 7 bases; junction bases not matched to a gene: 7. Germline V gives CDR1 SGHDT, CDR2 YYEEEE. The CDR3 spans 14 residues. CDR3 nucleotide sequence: TGTGCCAGCAGCTCGGGACAGGGTTTTTTTGAAGCTTTCTTT. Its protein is CASSSGQGFFEAFF.

The CDR3: CARGLAGDRGELFF. The DNA of the CDR3 is TGTGCCAGAGGACTAGCGGGAGACCGCGGGGAGCTGTTTTTT. This sequence joins TRBV2 and TRBJ2-2; 13 bases map to TRBD2. The CDR3 totals 14 residues. With 9 bases clipped from V and 7 bases from J, the junction kept 5 bases outside the gene matches. Germline values: CDR1 SNHLY, CDR2 FYNNEI.

The CDR3 loop reads CASSPLEGISGNTIYF. CDR3 nucleotides: TGTGCCAGCAGCCCGCTTGAGGGGATCTCTGGAAACACCATATATTTT. V and J are TRBV4-2 and TRBJ1-3; tentatively, D is TRBD1 (5 bases). CDR3 length: 16 amino acids. Germline assignment: CDR1 LGHNA and CDR2 YNFKEQ. V shed 4 bases and J shed 0 bases, with 13 bases lying between them.

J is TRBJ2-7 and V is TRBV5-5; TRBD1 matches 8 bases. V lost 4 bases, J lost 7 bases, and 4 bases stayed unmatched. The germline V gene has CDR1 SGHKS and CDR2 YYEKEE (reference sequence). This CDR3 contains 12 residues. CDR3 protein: CASSRDRWEQYV. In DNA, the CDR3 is TGTGCCAGCAGCCGGGACAGGTGGGAGCAGTACGTC.

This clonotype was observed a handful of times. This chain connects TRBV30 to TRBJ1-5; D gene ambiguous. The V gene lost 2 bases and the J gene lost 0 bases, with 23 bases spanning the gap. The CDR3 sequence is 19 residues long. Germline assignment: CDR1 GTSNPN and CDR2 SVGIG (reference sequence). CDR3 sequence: CAWSQQTDGAGYSNQPQHF. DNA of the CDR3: TGTGCCTGGAGTCAACAGACTGACGGTGCGGGATATAGCAATCAGCCCCAGCATTTT.

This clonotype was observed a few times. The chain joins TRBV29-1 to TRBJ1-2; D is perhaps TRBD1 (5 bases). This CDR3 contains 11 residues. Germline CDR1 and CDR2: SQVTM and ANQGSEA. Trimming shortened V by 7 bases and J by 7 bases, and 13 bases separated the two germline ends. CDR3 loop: CSARDVRGYTF. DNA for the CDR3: TGCAGCGCCCGGGACGTTCGTGGCTACACCTTC.

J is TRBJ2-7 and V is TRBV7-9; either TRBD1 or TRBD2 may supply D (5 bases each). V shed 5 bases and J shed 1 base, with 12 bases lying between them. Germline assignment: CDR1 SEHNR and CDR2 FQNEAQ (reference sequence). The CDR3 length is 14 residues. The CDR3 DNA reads TGTGCCAGCAGCCCCGGGACCAGGTCCTACGAGCAGTACGTC. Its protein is CASSPGTRSYEQYV.

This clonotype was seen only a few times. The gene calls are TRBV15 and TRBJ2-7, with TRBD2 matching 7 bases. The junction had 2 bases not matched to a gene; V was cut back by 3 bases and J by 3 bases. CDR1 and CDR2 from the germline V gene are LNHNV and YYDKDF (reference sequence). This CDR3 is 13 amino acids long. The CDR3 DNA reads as TGTGCCACCAGCAGCGGGAGGCTCTACGAGCAGTACTTC. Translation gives CATSSGRLYEQYF.

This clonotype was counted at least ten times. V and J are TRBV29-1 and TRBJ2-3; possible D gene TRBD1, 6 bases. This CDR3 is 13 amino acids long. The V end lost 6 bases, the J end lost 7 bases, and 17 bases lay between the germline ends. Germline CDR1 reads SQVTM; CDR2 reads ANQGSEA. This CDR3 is CSVSGTQEHTQYF. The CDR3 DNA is TGCAGCGTATCCGGGACACAGGAACATACGCAGTATTTT.

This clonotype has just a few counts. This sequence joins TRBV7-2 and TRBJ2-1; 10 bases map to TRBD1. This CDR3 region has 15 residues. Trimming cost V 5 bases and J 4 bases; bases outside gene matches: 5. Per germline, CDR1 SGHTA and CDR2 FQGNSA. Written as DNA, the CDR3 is TGTGCCAGCAGCGCTCGGACAGGGGGTTACAATGAGCAGTTCTTC. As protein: CASSARTGGYNEQFF.

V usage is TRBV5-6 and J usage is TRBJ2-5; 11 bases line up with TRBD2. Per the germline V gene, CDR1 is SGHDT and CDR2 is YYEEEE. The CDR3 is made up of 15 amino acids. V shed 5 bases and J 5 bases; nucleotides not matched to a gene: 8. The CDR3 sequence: CASRRLAGRGETQYF. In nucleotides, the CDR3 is TGTGCCAGCAGAAGACTAGCGGGAAGGGGGGAGACCCAGTACTTC.

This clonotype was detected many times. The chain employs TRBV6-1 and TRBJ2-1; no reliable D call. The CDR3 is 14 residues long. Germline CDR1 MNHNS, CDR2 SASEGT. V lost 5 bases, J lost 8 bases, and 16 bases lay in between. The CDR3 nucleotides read TGTGCCAGCAGTCAATACATGGAGTCCCATGAGCAGTTCTTC. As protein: CASSQYMESHEQFF.

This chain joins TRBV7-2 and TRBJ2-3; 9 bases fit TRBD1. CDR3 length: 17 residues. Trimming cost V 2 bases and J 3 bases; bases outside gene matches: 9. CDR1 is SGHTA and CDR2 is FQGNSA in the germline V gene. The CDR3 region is CASSLKPGQGRTDTQYF. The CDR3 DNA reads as TGTGCCAGCAGCTTAAAGCCGGGACAGGGTAGAACAGATACGCAGTATTTT.

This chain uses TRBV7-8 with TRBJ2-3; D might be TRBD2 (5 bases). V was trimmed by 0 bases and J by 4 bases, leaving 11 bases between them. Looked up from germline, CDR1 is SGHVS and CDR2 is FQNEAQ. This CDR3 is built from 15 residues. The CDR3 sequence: CASSLAVAGADTQYF. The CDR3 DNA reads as TGTGCCAGCAGCTTAGCGGTGGCGGGTGCAGATACGCAGTATTTT.

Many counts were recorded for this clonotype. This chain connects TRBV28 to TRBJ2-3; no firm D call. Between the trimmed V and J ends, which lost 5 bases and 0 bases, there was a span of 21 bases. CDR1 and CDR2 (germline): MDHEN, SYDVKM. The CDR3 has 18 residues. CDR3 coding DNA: TGTGCCAGCAGTGCCCACGCCACCAAGGGCCAGAGCACAGATACGCAGTATTTT. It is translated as CASSAHATKGQSTDTQYF.

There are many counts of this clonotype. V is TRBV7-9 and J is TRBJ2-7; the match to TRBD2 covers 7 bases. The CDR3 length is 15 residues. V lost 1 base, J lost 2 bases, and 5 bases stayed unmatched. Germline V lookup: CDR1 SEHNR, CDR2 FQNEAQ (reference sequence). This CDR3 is CASSLGGGVAYEQYF. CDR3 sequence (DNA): TGTGCCAGCAGCTTAGGGGGGGGAGTTGCCTACGAGCAGTACTTC.

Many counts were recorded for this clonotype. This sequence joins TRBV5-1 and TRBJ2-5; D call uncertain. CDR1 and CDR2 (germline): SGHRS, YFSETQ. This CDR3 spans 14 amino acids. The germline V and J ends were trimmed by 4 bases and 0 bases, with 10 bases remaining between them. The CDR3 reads CASSEDDDQETQYF. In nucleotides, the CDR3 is TGCGCCAGCAGCGAAGACGACGACCAAGAGACCCAGTACTTC.

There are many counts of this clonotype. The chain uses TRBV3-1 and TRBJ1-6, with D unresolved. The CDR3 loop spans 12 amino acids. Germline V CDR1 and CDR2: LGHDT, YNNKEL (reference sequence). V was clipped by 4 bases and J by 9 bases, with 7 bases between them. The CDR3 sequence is CASSPWGSPLHF. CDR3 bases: TGTGCCAGCAGCCCTTGGGGTTCACCCCTCCACTTT.

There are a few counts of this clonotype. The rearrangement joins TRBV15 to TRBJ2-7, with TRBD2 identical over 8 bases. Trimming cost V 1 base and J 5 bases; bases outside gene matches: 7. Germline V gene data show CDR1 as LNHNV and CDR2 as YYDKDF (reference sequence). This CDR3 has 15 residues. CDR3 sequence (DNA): TGTGCCACCAGCAGAGGGGCGGGACTAGAGGACGAGCAGTACTTC. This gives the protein CATSRGAGLEDEQYF.

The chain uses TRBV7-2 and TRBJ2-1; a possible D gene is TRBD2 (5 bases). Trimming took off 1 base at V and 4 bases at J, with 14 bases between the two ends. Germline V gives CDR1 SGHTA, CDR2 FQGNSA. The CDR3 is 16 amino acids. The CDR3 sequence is CASSLGMRGPYNEQFF. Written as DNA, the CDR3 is TGTGCCAGCAGCTTAGGCATGAGAGGGCCGTACAATGAGCAGTTCTTC.

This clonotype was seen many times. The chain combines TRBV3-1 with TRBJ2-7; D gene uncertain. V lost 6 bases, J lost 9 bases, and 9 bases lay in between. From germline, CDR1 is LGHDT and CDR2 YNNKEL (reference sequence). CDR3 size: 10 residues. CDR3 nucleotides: TGTGCCAGCAGTCCAGCCCGGCAGTACGTC. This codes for CASSPARQYV.

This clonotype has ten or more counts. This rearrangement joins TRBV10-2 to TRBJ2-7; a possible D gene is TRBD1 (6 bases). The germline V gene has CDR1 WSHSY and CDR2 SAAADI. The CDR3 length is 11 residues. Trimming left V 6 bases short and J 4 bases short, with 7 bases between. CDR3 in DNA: TGCGCCAGCAGGCAGGGGTACGAGCAGTACTTC. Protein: CASRQGYEQYF.

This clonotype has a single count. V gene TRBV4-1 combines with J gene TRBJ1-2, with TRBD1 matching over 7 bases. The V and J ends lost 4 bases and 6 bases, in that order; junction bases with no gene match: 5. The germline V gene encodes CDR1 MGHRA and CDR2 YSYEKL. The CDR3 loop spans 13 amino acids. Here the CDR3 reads CASSLGQTHGYTF. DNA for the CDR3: TGCGCCAGCAGCCTGGGACAGACCCATGGCTACACCTTC.

The CDR3, as DNA: TGTGCCACCAGTGATTTGACAGACTATGGCTACACCTTC. Translated, it gives CATSDLTDYGYTF. This rearrangement joins TRBV24-1 to TRBJ1-2; D gene ambiguous. The ends were cut back, 0 bases at V and 3 bases at J, with 4 bases in the middle. Germline CDR1 reads KGHDR; CDR2 reads SFDVKD. The length of the CDR3 is 13 residues.

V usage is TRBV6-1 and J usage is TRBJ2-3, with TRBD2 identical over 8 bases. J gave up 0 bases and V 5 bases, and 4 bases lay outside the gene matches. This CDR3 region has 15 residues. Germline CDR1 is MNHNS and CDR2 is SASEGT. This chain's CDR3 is CASSPSGFSTDTQYF. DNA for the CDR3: TGTGCCAGCAGTCCTAGCGGGTTTAGCACAGATACGCAGTATTTT.

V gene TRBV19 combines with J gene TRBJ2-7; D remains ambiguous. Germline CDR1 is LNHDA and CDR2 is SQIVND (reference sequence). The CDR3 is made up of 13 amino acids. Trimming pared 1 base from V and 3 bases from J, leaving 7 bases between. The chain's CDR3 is CASSIAPSYEQYV. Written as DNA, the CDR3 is TGTGCCAGTAGTATAGCCCCAAGCTACGAGCAGTACGTC.